These 27 T cell receptor beta chains were sequenced from one sample in a study of blood T cell repertoires in COVID-19. TCRdb's copy holds only in-frame clones and misses some; the assay was immunoSEQ multiplex PCR. The table has 150,000 or so clones, about three quarters seen once. The sequencing sample was made of PBMCs or T cells enriched from blood (not recorded which). The source is a woman aged 45 to 65 who had recovered from COVID-19.

The chain recombines TRBV19 with TRBJ1-4; 10 positions match TRBD1. Germline V gene data show CDR1 as LNHDA and CDR2 as SQIVND (reference sequence). V trimming: 4 bases; J trimming: 2 bases; junction bases outside the gene matches: 7. The CDR3 consists of 17 residues. CDR3 bases: TGTGCCAGTAGTACCCGACAGGGGGCGCGGACTAATGAAAAACTGTTTTTT. This codes for CASSTRQGARTNEKLFF.

The chain is built from TRBV9 and TRBJ2-7; 8 bases agree with TRBD2. V trimming: 3 bases; J trimming: 1 base; junction bases outside the gene matches: 3. The length of the CDR3 is 14 residues. Germline assignment: CDR1 SGDLS and CDR2 YYNGEE. CDR3 DNA sequence: TGTGCCAGCAGCGCCCGGGGGGGATCCTACGAGCAGTACTTC. Its translation is CASSARGGSYEQYF.

This chain connects TRBV28 to TRBJ1-2, with 8 positions matching TRBD1. CDR3 length equals 16 residues. V shed 7 bases and J 8 bases; nucleotides not matched to a gene: 18. In germline, CDR1 is MDHEN, CDR2 SYDVKM. The CDR3: CASTTGTGTSSSGYTF. As DNA, the CDR3 is TGTGCCAGCACCACCGGGACAGGTACTTCCAGCAGCGGCTACACCTTC.

This chain joins TRBV7-3 and TRBJ1-2; TRBD1 is a possible D gene (5 bases). From germline, CDR1 is SGHTA and CDR2 FQGTGA. Trimming cost V 5 bases and J 4 bases, with 26 bases left between them. The CDR3 contains 18 residues. The CDR3 DNA reads TGTGCCAGCAGCCCTATGGCCAGCAGGGCCTATACTTCCTATGGCTACACCTTC. As protein: CASSPMASRAYTSYGYTF.

The V call is TRBV11-2, the J call TRBJ1-1, with a tentative D call TRBD1 (5 bases). Germline V gene sequence: CDR1 SGHAT, CDR2 FQNNGV. The CDR3 covers 11 residues. Trimming cost V 3 bases and J 8 bases, with 7 bases left between them. Written as DNA, the CDR3 is TGTGCCAGCAGCTTGGGGCCCGAAGCTTTCTTT. Its protein product is CASSLGPEAFF.

This chain links TRBV6-1 with TRBJ1-5; tentative D call: TRBD1 (6 bases). V lost 3 bases to trimming and J lost 9 bases, with 18 bases between them. The CDR3 extends over 15 amino acids. Germline loops: CDR1 MNHNS, CDR2 SASEGT. For the CDR3, the DNA is TGTGCCAGCAGTGATGAGGGCAGGGGTTTTGGGCCCCAGCATTTT. Its protein is CASSDEGRGFGPQHF.

The V gene is TRBV12-3 or TRBV12-4, the J gene TRBJ1-1; D unresolved. This CDR3 spans 13 amino acids. Trimming left V 1 base short and J 1 base short, with 4 bases between. This chain's CDR3 is CASSLDGNTEAFF. CDR3 nucleotide sequence: TGTGCCAGCAGTTTAGACGGGAACACTGAAGCTTTCTTT.

V usage is TRBV27 and J usage is TRBJ2-1, with a weak D call TRBD1 (7 bases). Germline CDR1 and CDR2: MNHEY and SMNVEV (reference sequence). The CDR3 consists of 16 residues. The V gene lost 6 bases and the J gene lost 5 bases, with 20 bases spanning the gap. The CDR3 DNA is TGTGCCAGCAGACCATCCGGGGGCAGGGGGAACAATGAGCAGTTCTTC. Amino acids: CASRPSGGRGNNEQFF.

The V call is TRBV19, the J call TRBJ1-3, with TRBD1 matching 7 bases. The germline gives CDR1 LNHDA, CDR2 SQIVND (reference sequence). V shed 8 bases, J shed 4 bases, and the junction held 2 bases outside the gene matches. The CDR3 runs to 12 residues. CDR3 sequence reads: CASGQVGNTIYF. The CDR3 DNA reads TGTGCCAGTGGACAGGTCGGAAACACCATATATTTT.

This chain uses TRBV2 with TRBJ1-5; 10 bases are shared with TRBD1. Losses at the gene ends were 6 bases for V and 2 bases for J; bases not matched to a gene: 7. CDR3 length: 16 amino acids. Germline CDR1 reads SNHLY; CDR2 reads FYNNEI. CDR3 coding DNA: TGTGCCAGCAGGGCCCTCGGGACAGGGGGCAATCAGCCCCAGCATTTT. Amino acids: CASRALGTGGNQPQHF.

J is TRBJ2-7 and V is TRBV7-9; D might be TRBD1 (6 bases). This CDR3 has 12 residues. Germline-derived CDR1 and CDR2 are SEHNR and FQNEAQ (reference sequence). V lost 6 bases, J lost 5 bases, and 11 bases lay in between. DNA for the CDR3: TGTGCCAGCAGATTACAGGGCCACGAGCAGTACTTC. Protein product: CASRLQGHEQYF.

The chain combines TRBV12-5 with TRBJ1-4; tentatively, D is TRBD1 (5 bases). Trimming removed 6 bases at V and 8 bases at J, with 16 bases between. Germline-derived CDR1 and CDR2 are LGHNT and FRNRAP. This CDR3 contains 14 residues. CDR3 protein: CASGPGGFQEKLFF. The CDR3 bases are TGTGCTAGTGGCCCGGGGGGATTCCAGGAAAAACTGTTTTTT.

This rearrangement joins TRBV19 to TRBJ1-4, with D possibly being TRBD1 (5 bases). The CDR3 has 13 amino acids. V was shortened by 1 base and J by 6 bases, with 6 bases between the two germline ends. Germline V gene lookup returns CDR1 LNHDA and CDR2 SQIVND (reference sequence). CDR3 sequence: CASSIGGDEKLFF. Here the CDR3 DNA reads TGTGCCAGTAGTATAGGGGGGGATGAAAAACTGTTTTTT.

The gene calls are TRBV6-6 and TRBJ1-2; D gene uncertain. Per the germline V gene, CDR1 is MNHNY and CDR2 is SVGAGI (reference sequence). The CDR3 contains 12 residues. Trimming left V 0 bases short and J 13 bases short, with 12 bases between. CDR3 sequence: CASSYSTEGCTF. CDR3 DNA: TGTGCCAGCAGTTACTCGACGGAGGGATGCACCTTC.

V and J are TRBV19 and TRBJ2-2; 7 positions agree with TRBD2. The CDR3 runs 17 residues. J gave up 5 bases and V 6 bases, and 15 bases lay outside the gene matches. The V gene's germline CDR1 is LNHDA and CDR2 SQIVND (reference sequence). In DNA, the CDR3 is TGTGCCAGTAGCCGAGCCGGGACTACCTCGGGGACCGGGGAGCTGTTTTTT. This translates into CASSRAGTTSGTGELFF.

The rearrangement uses TRBV20-1 and TRBJ2-1, with D perhaps matching TRBD2 (7 bases). Germline CDR1 is DFQATT and CDR2 is SNEGSKA (reference sequence). V dropped 3 bases and J dropped 6 bases, with 15 bases sitting between them. CDR3 length equals 14 residues. This chain's CDR3 is CSASGGGKRNEQFF. CDR3 coding DNA: TGCAGTGCTAGTGGCGGGGGCAAACGCAATGAGCAGTTCTTC.

The chain employs TRBV2 and TRBJ1-4, with D unclear. The CDR3 runs to 11 residues. Germline CDR1 reads SNHLY; CDR2 reads FYNNEI. The ends were cut back, 7 bases at V and 7 bases at J, with 7 bases in the middle. The chain's CDR3 is CASTTSEKLFF. DNA of the CDR3: TGTGCCAGCACCACGAGTGAAAAACTGTTTTTT.

The gene calls are TRBV19 and TRBJ1-3, with D hard to call. Between the trimmed V and J ends, which lost 2 bases and 11 bases, there was a span of 10 bases. Germline-derived CDR1 and CDR2 are LNHDA and SQIVND (reference sequence). The CDR3 contains 12 residues. The CDR3 DNA reads TGTGCCAGTAGTATAAGCCCACTCTCCATATATTTT. Residues: CASSISPLSIYF. The full variable domain, in which reference TRBV19 and TRBJ1-3 provide the parts outside the CDR3, is DGGITQSPKYLFRKEGQNVTLSCEQNLNHDAMYWYRQDPGQGLRLIYYSQIVNDFQKGDIAEGYSVSREKKESFPLTVTSAQKNPTAFYLCASSISPLSIYFGEGSWLTVV.

This chain links TRBV3-1 (or the pseudogene TRBV3-2) with TRBJ1-6; TRBD1 is a possible D gene (6 bases). Trimming removed 2 bases from V and 7 bases from J, with 24 bases in between. The CDR3 is made up of 19 amino acids. Germline V lookup: CDR1 LGHDT, CDR2 YNNKEL (reference sequence). CDR3 coding DNA: TGTGCCAGCAGCCAATTCCGGGACATTCCGGGGTTTTACAATTCACCCCTCCACTTT. Encoded protein: CASSQFRDIPGFYNSPLHF.

A single count supports this clone. The chain carries TRBV7-9 and TRBJ2-1; 13 bases are shared with TRBD2. The V segment lost 1 base and the J segment 7 bases; nucleotides outside the gene matches: 1. Per the germline V gene, CDR1 is SEHNR and CDR2 is FQNEAQ (reference sequence). The CDR3 totals 15 residues. This CDR3 is CASSLVLAGGNEQFF. The CDR3 nucleotides are TGTGCCAGCAGCTTAGTACTAGCGGGAGGGAATGAGCAGTTCTTC.

The J gene is TRBJ1-5, the V gene TRBV11-2, with unresolved D. V lost 4 bases and J lost 2, with 12 bases in between. The CDR3 is 15 residues long. Germline V CDR1 and CDR2: SGHAT, FQNNGV. This CDR3 is CASSSAGTRNQPQHF. In nucleotides, the CDR3 is TGTGCCAGCAGCTCAGCGGGCACGCGCAATCAGCCCCAGCATTTT.

On this clone itself: Other nucleotide sequences in the sample specify the same CDR3. The V and J genes are TRBV3-1 (or the pseudogene TRBV3-2) and TRBJ1-2; D possibly corresponds to TRBD1 (6 bases). Germline CDR1 is LGHDT and CDR2 is YNNKEL (reference sequence). The V gene lost 2 bases and the J gene lost 3 bases, with 7 bases spanning the gap. The CDR3 sequence is 13 residues long. Written as DNA, the CDR3 is TGTGCCAGCAGCCAATACAGGGACTATGGCTACACCTTC. Its translation is CASSQYRDYGYTF.

This clone was counted many times. The chain carries TRBV5-1 and TRBJ2-2; 8 nucleotides align to TRBD1. V lost 4 bases to trimming and J lost 8 bases; unmatched junction nucleotides: 10. Germline V gene lookup returns CDR1 SGHRS and CDR2 YFSETQ. The CDR3 has 15 amino acids. In DNA form, the CDR3 reads TGCGCCAGCAGCCCCGGCGGACAGGGTAGAGGGGAGCTGTTTTTT. It is translated as CASSPGGQGRGELFF. Looking up the rest from reference TRBV5-1 and TRBJ2-2 gives the full variable domain: KAGVTQTPRYLIKTRGQQVTLSCSPISGHRSVSWYQQTPGQGLQFLFEYFSETQRNKGNFPGRFSGRQFSNSRSEMNVSTLELGDSALYLCASSPGGQGRGELFFGEGSRLTVL.

This clone appeared a single time. The chain carries TRBV5-8 and TRBJ2-1, with D maybe TRBD2 (5 bases). This CDR3 is 16 amino acids long. Germline CDR1 SGHTS, CDR2 YDEGEE. V was clipped by 2 bases and J by 7 bases, with 19 bases between them. DNA of the CDR3: TGTGCCAGCAGCTTTACATCCGGGCCCACGGGGAATGAGCAGTTCTTC. Its translation is CASSFTSGPTGNEQFF. The complete variable domain, with remaining parts taken from reference TRBV5-8 and TRBJ2-1, reads EAGVTQSPTHLIKTRGQQATLRCSPISGHTSVYWYQQALGLGLQFLLWYDEGEERNRGNFPPRFSGRQFPNYSSELNVNALELEDSALYLCASSFTSGPTGNEQFFGPGTRLTVL.

This clone occurred once. J is TRBJ2-5 and V is TRBV7-3; D not certain. CDR3 length: 14 amino acids. CDR1 SGHTA and CDR2 FQGTGA come from the germline V gene. V lost 4 bases to trimming and J lost 2 bases, with 11 bases between them. The CDR3 DNA is TGTGCCAGCAGCTCCGGTCAGGCGCAAGAGACCCAGTACTTC. It encodes CASSSGQAQETQYF.

The chain employs TRBV10-1 and TRBJ2-3; D is ambiguous. The V end lost 4 bases, the J end lost 1 base, and 9 bases lay between the germline ends. This CDR3 spans 14 amino acids. Germline assignment: CDR1 WNHNN and CDR2 SYGVQD (reference sequence). CDR3 bases: TGCGCCAGCAGTGGGGTCCGGGGCACAGATACGCAGTATTTT. Encoded protein: CASSGVRGTDTQYF.

The chain links TRBV10-3 to TRBJ2-2; 8 positions match TRBD1. This CDR3 region has 14 residues. Per germline, CDR1 ENHRY and CDR2 SYGVKD. The junction had 8 bases not matched to a gene; V was cut back by 10 bases and J by 4 bases. The CDR3 DNA sequence: TGTGCCACCACGGGACAGGATTCCACCGGGGAGCTGTTTTTT. Translation: CATTGQDSTGELFF.